The T cell receptor (beta chain) described here comes from a study of blood T cell repertoires in COVID-19. The overall study: T cells, B-cell-depleted T cells, or PBMCs provided the cDNA or gDNA that served as material.

All enrollees were roughly 18 to 100 years old and from about 24 US areas. This clone was detected a few times. Germline CDR1 is SEHNR and CDR2 is FQNEAQ (reference sequence). The CDR3 extends over 12 amino acids. Trimming cost V 8 bases and J 5 bases, with 10 bases left between them. Method: immunoSEQ multiplex PCR; TCRdb's copy keeps in-frame clones and lacks some. The table records about 200,000 clones, more than 75% of them present only once. Sequences were obtained from PBMCs or T cells enriched from blood (not recorded which). This clonotype was obtained from a man aged 40-49 years with acute COVID-19. The rearrangement links TRBV7-9 to TRBJ1-5; tentatively, D is TRBD1 (5 bases). CDR3 in DNA: TGTGCCAGCGGGCAGGGTGATCAGCCCCAGCATTTT. This sequence encodes CASGQGDQPQHF.